The 18 T cell receptor beta chains in this list originate from one sample, sequenced in a study of cytomegalovirus exposure and HLA in healthy donors. This PCR relied on a set of 60 Vbeta primers and 13 Jbeta primers. Data came from immunoSEQ multiplex PCR; TCRdb stores just in-frame clones and leaves some out. The sample lists over 150,000 clones; about 80% were seen once. The sequencing sample was made of PBMCs. All receptors come from a man aged 30-40 years in good health and CMV-seronegative.

This chain joins TRBV27 and TRBJ2-3; D might be TRBD2 (6 bases). The germline gives CDR1 MNHEY, CDR2 SMNVEV (reference sequence). V was cut by 7 bases and J by 2 bases, with 19 bases left in between. The CDR3 is 16 residues long. The CDR3 spells CASTRRRAGFTDTQYF. CDR3 bases: TGTGCCAGCACCCGTAGGAGGGCGGGGTTCACAGATACGCAGTATTTT.

About this clone: The germline gene is not matched at one end of the junction; a read error may be the cause. The chain combines TRBV7-9 with TRBJ2-7; TRBD2 is a possible D gene (5 bases). The CDR3 runs 16 residues. In germline, CDR1 is SEHNR, CDR2 FQNEAQ (reference sequence). The CDR3 is CSSRNSLNRGTYEQYF. The CDR3 bases are TGTTCCAGCAGGAATTCGTTGAACAGAGGGACCTACGAGCAGTACTTC.

The chain employs TRBV4-1 and TRBJ2-1; 8 bases line up with TRBD2. The CDR3 spans 14 residues. V lost 3 bases and J lost 9; bases outside the gene matches: 7. The V gene's germline CDR1 is MGHRA and CDR2 YSYEKL. For the CDR3, the DNA is TGCGCCAGCAGCCACGGCGGGGGGATAGGTGAGCAGTTCTTC. Residues: CASSHGGGIGEQFF.

This chain links TRBV5-4 with TRBJ1-1; 7 nucleotides align to TRBD1. Germline CDR1 reads SGHNT; CDR2 reads YYREEE (reference sequence). The J segment lost 0 bases and the V segment lost 3 bases, leaving 5 bases of the junction unmatched. The CDR3 sequence is 15 residues long. In nucleotides, the CDR3 is TGTGCCAGCAGCTCGGGGACAGTCATGAACACTGAAGCTTTCTTT. It yields the protein CASSSGTVMNTEAFF.

This chain joins TRBV5-1 and TRBJ2-1; no definite D call. Germline CDR1 reads SGHRS; CDR2 reads YFSETQ. Trimming left V 4 bases short and J 5 bases short, with 7 bases between. The CDR3 has 12 residues. CDR3 nucleotides: TGCGCCAGCAGCAAGCTAAACAATGAGCAGTTCTTC. It translates to CASSKLNNEQFF.

The chain uses TRBV13 and TRBJ2-5; TRBD2 might be the D (5 bases). Trimming left V 4 bases short and J 5 bases short, with 17 bases between. The CDR3 runs to 15 residues. Germline V lookup: CDR1 PRHDT, CDR2 FYEKMQ (reference sequence). The CDR3 sequence is CASSSNRGQRETQYF. The CDR3 DNA follows: TGTGCCAGCAGCTCCAACCGGGGTCAAAGGGAGACCCAGTACTTC.

This chain joins TRBV11-1 and TRBJ2-5; 7 bases align to TRBD2. Losses at the gene ends were 1 base for V and 4 bases for J; bases not matched to a gene: 12. The CDR3 length is 17 residues. CDR1 SGHAT and CDR2 FQDESV come from the germline V gene (reference sequence). CDR3 coding DNA: TGTGCCAGCAGCTTAGAACATACGGGACTACTTTTAGAGACCCAGTACTTC. This sequence encodes CASSLEHTGLLLETQYF.

The chain recombines TRBV28 with TRBJ1-2; TRBD1 agrees at 9 bases. V shed 4 bases, J shed 2 bases, and the junction held 5 bases outside the gene matches. This CDR3 has 15 amino acids. Germline V gene sequence: CDR1 MDHEN, CDR2 SYDVKM. The DNA of the CDR3 is TGTGCCAGCAGTTGGGACAGGGACGGGAACTATGGCTACACCTTC. Its protein product is CASSWDRDGNYGYTF.

The V gene is TRBV7-8, the J gene TRBJ1-1, with D unresolved. V lost 2 bases and J lost 2, with 6 bases in between. This CDR3 contains 13 residues. From germline, CDR1 is SGHVS and CDR2 FQNEAQ. DNA of the CDR3: TGTGCCAGCAGCTTAAATACAAACACTGAAGCTTTCTTT. Residues: CASSLNTNTEAFF.

The chain carries TRBV30 and TRBJ2-2, with TRBD2 as a possible D gene (5 bases). Germline CDR1 is GTSNPN and CDR2 is SVGIG (reference sequence). V was pared by 5 bases and J by 3 bases, with 7 bases between. This CDR3 spans 12 amino acids. The DNA for the CDR3 is TGTGCCTGGGGAGGAGACACCGGGGAGCTGTTTTTT. Its protein is CAWGGDTGELFF.

The V call is TRBV7-8, the J call TRBJ1-1, with D possibly matching TRBD1 (5 bases). Germline CDR1 reads SGHVS; CDR2 reads FQNEAQ. The CDR3 extends over 15 amino acids. The V end lost 5 bases, the J end lost 2 bases, and 15 bases lay between the germline ends. The CDR3 loop reads CASSLALTVNTEAFF. The DNA for the CDR3 is TGTGCCAGCAGCCTCGCCCTGACAGTAAACACTGAAGCTTTCTTT.

The chain carries TRBV7-3 and TRBJ2-2; D is perhaps TRBD1 (5 bases). The CDR3 sequence is 13 residues long. Trimming removed 5 bases at V and 4 bases at J, with 8 bases between. Germline lookup yields CDR1 SGHTA and CDR2 FQGTGA. The CDR3 DNA reads as TGTGCCAGCAGCCCAGGGCGCACCGGGGAGCTGTTTTTT. Protein product: CASSPGRTGELFF.

This clone has just one count. The chain carries TRBV6-1 and TRBJ2-7; D ambiguous. V was cut by 2 bases and J by 0 bases, with 14 bases left in between. The CDR3 length is 16 residues. The germline gives CDR1 MNHNS, CDR2 SASEGT. The chain's CDR3 is CASSELRSKSSYEQYF. The CDR3 DNA reads as TGTGCCAGCAGTGAATTGAGGTCTAAGAGCTCCTACGAGCAGTACTTC.

This chain uses TRBV29-1 with TRBJ1-4; a possible D gene is TRBD1 (6 bases). V was trimmed by 5 bases and J by 0 bases, leaving 16 bases between them. Germline V gene lookup returns CDR1 SQVTM and CDR2 ANQGSEA. This CDR3 region has 16 residues. The CDR3 loop is CSVQGTTGATNEKLFF. CDR3 DNA: TGCAGCGTTCAGGGGACGACCGGAGCAACTAATGAAAAACTGTTTTTT.

CDR3 nucleotides: TGTGCCAGAAGCTTGGGCAGGATGCAGGGCTACACCTTC. Translating it yields CARSLGRMQGYTF. This chain uses TRBV5-3 with TRBJ1-2; D is unclear. TRBV5-3 belongs to the ORF category, with a function that is uncertain. V was clipped by 0 bases and J by 8 bases, with 11 bases between them. CDR3 size: 13 residues.

V is TRBV7-9 and J is TRBJ2-7; the match to TRBD1 covers 7 bases. Germline CDR1 and CDR2: SEHNR and FQNEAQ (reference sequence). Trimming removed 4 bases from V and 5 bases from J; junction bases left unmatched: 2. The CDR3 is 12 residues long. The CDR3 nucleotides read TGTGCCAGCAGCTCTACAGGGGACGAGCAGTACTTC. Translating it yields CASSSTGDEQYF.

This clone was seen only once. The chain combines TRBV7-9 with TRBJ2-7; a possible D gene is TRBD2 (6 bases). Trimming removed 7 bases from V and 0 bases from J, with 13 bases in between. Looked up from germline, CDR1 is SEHNR and CDR2 is FQNEAQ (reference sequence). The CDR3 loop spans 14 amino acids. CDR3: CASTLEGFSYEQYF. The CDR3 region has the DNA TGTGCCAGCACCTTGGAGGGGTTCTCCTACGAGCAGTACTTC. Full variable domain (missing parts from reference TRBV7-9 and TRBJ2-7): DTGVSQNPRHKITKRGQNVTFRCDPISEHNRLYWYRQTLGQGPEFLTYFQNEAQLEKSRLLSDRFSAERPKGSFSTLEIQRTEQGDSAMYLCASTLEGFSYEQYFGPGTRLTVT.

V usage is TRBV7-3 and J usage is TRBJ1-1; TRBD1 matches 7 bases. CDR1 is SGHTA and CDR2 is FQGTGA in the germline V gene. This CDR3 contains 13 residues. Unmatched junction bases numbered 5, after V lost 5 bases and J lost 5 bases. Here the CDR3 reads CASSKDRNTEAFF. In DNA, the CDR3 is TGTGCCAGCAGCAAGGACAGGAATACTGAAGCTTTCTTT.